Following are 14 T cell receptor beta chains from one sample sequenced in a study of T-cell reconstitution after alpha-beta-depleted transplantation in children. Unique molecular identifiers were incorporated when the TCRbeta library was constructed. TCRdb recomputed calls from the PCR reads with MiXCR, one row per CDR3 protein. The table records 550,000 to 600,000 distinct CDR3 sequences, 20% to 25% of them present only once. The specimen was PBMCs, mostly from graft donor cells, collected 360 days after TCRalphabeta/CD19-depleted stem cell transplant. The receptors here all came from a boy in the first two years of life who had a stem cell transplant for acute myeloid leukemia, so the T cells may come from the graft donor.

This clonotype has just a few counts. The V call is TRBV7-2, the J call TRBJ2-7, with 7 bases that match TRBD1. Trimming removed 4 bases from V and 7 bases from J; junction bases left unmatched: 10. Germline V gene data show CDR1 as SGHTA and CDR2 as FQGNSA. This CDR3 region has 14 residues. The chain's CDR3 is CASSSQQQGREQYF. The CDR3 nucleotides are TGTGCCAGCAGCTCGCAGCAACAGGGGCGGGAGCAGTACTTC. Using reference TRBV7-2 and TRBJ2-7 for the parts outside the CDR3, the full variable domain is GAGVSQSPSNKVTEKGKDVELRCDPISGHTALYWYRQSLGQGLEFLIYFQGNSAPDKSGLPSDRFSAERTGGSVSTLTIQRTQQEDSAVYLCASSSQQQGREQYFGPGTRLTVT.

The chain has TRBV5-1 and TRBJ2-5; 8 bases are shared with TRBD1. J gave up 5 bases and V 4 bases, and 10 bases lay outside the gene matches. The CDR3 covers 15 residues. CDR1 is SGHRS and CDR2 is YFSETQ in the germline V gene. The DNA for the CDR3 is TGCGCCAGCAGCCCAGGACAGGGAAGGTGGGAGACCCAGTACTTC. Translating gives CASSPGQGRWETQYF.

In this sample, this clonotype turned up many times. The chain has TRBV29-1 and TRBJ2-1; D possibly corresponds to TRBD2 (5 bases). The CDR3 totals 14 residues. V dropped 1 base and J dropped 3 bases, with 10 bases sitting between them. The germline V gene encodes CDR1 SQVTM and CDR2 ANQGSEA. The CDR3 loop is CSVEVGGHYNEQFF. The DNA for the CDR3 is TGCAGCGTTGAAGTCGGCGGGCACTACAATGAGCAGTTCTTC.

V usage is TRBV29-1 and J usage is TRBJ2-5; D is unclear. CDR3 length: 12 residues. V lost 5 bases and J 5 bases, leaving 12 bases between the germline ends. The germline CDR1 and CDR2 sequences are SQVTM and ANQGSEA. Written as DNA, the CDR3 is TGCAGCGTTTGGGCACTCGGGGAGACCCAGTACTTC. It is translated as CSVWALGETQYF. Full variable domain (missing parts from reference TRBV29-1 and TRBJ2-5): SAVISQKPSRDICQRGTSLTIQCQVDSQVTMMFWYRQQPGQSLTLIATANQGSEATYESGFVIDKFPISRPNLTFSTLTVSNMSPEDSSIYLCSVWALGETQYFGPGTRLLVL.

This clonotype was counted many times. The chain combines TRBV30 with TRBJ2-1, with D possibly being TRBD1 (5 bases). The germline gives CDR1 GTSNPN, CDR2 SVGIG (reference sequence). V was shortened by 3 bases and J by 5 bases, with 8 bases between the two germline ends. The CDR3 spans 12 residues. CDR3 residues: CAWSPGHNEQFF. The DNA of the CDR3 is TGTGCCTGGAGCCCAGGGCACAATGAGCAGTTCTTC.

This clonotype was found a few times. This chain connects TRBV4-3 to TRBJ2-6; 10 bases are a match to TRBD1. The length of the CDR3 is 18 residues. Looked up from germline, CDR1 is LGHNA and CDR2 is YSLEER. With V trimmed by 4 bases and J by 1 base, 7 bases remained unmatched. The CDR3 DNA sequence: TGCGCCAGCAGCCGGGCAGGACAGGGGGTATCTGGGGCCAACGTCCTGACTTTC. Its translation is CASSRAGQGVSGANVLTF.

This clonotype was detected ten times or more. This rearrangement joins TRBV20-1 to TRBJ2-5; D is possibly TRBD1 or TRBD2 (6 bases each). V was cut by 5 bases and J by 4 bases, with 17 bases left in between. Germline V CDR1 and CDR2: DFQATT, SNEGSKA (reference sequence). CDR3 length: 14 amino acids. Here the CDR3 reads CSAALKGGRETQYF. The CDR3 coding sequence is TGCAGTGCTGCCTTAAAGGGGGGCCGAGAGACCCAGTACTTC.

This clonotype was detected many times. The genes are TRBV5-4 and TRBJ2-1; 11 bases are shared with TRBD2. Germline lookup yields CDR1 SGHNT and CDR2 YYREEE (reference sequence). The trim removed 0 bases at V and 4 bases at J, leaving 3 bases unmatched. The CDR3 extends over 16 amino acids. CDR3 sequence: CASSLGGLAGYNEQFF. The CDR3 DNA follows: TGTGCCAGCAGCTTGGGTGGACTAGCGGGTTACAATGAGCAGTTCTTC.

This clonotype was seen at least ten times. CDR3 loop: CASRNGPLEQFF. For the CDR3, the DNA is TGTGCCAGCAGAAACGGGCCCCTTGAGCAGTTCTTC. The chain links TRBV6-2 or TRBV6-3 to TRBJ2-1; no firm D call. The CDR3 has 12 residues. Trimming pared 6 bases from V and 9 bases from J, leaving 12 bases between. Per germline, CDR1 MNHEY and CDR2 SVGEGT.

The chain is built from TRBV7-2 and TRBJ2-1; D is perhaps TRBD2 (7 bases). The CDR3 extends over 19 amino acids. V was trimmed by 0 bases and J by 1 base, leaving 19 bases between them. Germline V gives CDR1 SGHTA, CDR2 FQGNSA. The CDR3 sequence is CASSLAGGPDLTSYNEQFF. The CDR3 nucleotides are TGTGCCAGCAGCTTAGCGGGGGGGCCCGATTTAACATCCTACAATGAGCAGTTCTTC. The whole variable domain, remainder taken from reference TRBV7-2 and TRBJ2-1, is GAGVSQSPSNKVTEKGKDVELRCDPISGHTALYWYRQSLGQGLEFLIYFQGNSAPDKSGLPSDRFSAERTGGSVSTLTIQRTQQEDSAVYLCASSLAGGPDLTSYNEQFFGPGTRLTVL.

The chain recombines TRBV29-1 with TRBJ2-5, with 14 bases aligning to TRBD2. The CDR3 totals 13 residues. Losses at the gene ends were 5 bases for V and 5 bases for J; bases not matched to a gene: 1. Per germline, CDR1 SQVTM and CDR2 ANQGSEA. The CDR3 reads CSVRTSGGETQYF. The CDR3 DNA reads as TGCAGCGTTCGGACTAGCGGGGGGGAGACCCAGTACTTC.

The chain carries TRBV12-3 or TRBV12-4 and TRBJ1-3; possibly TRBD1 for D (5 bases). Deletions cut 7 bases from V and 1 base from J, with 20 bases between. This CDR3 region has 17 residues. The CDR3: CASKISGSGASGNTIYF. In nucleotides, the CDR3 is TGTGCCAGCAAGATTTCTGGTTCTGGGGCATCTGGAAACACCATATATTTT.

This clonotype has just a few counts. The genes are TRBV7-8 and TRBJ2-7; no reliable D call. V was clipped by 1 base and J by 7 bases, with 11 bases between them. The CDR3 is 13 residues long. Germline assignment: CDR1 SGHVS and CDR2 FQNEAQ. Here the CDR3 reads CASSLESPREQYF. DNA for the CDR3: TGTGCCAGCAGCTTAGAGTCCCCTAGGGAGCAGTACTTC.

For this clonotype: This sequence may be a read error, since a much larger clone differs from it by one base. The V call is TRBV7-2, the J call TRBJ1-4, with D unclear. The CDR3 loop spans 13 amino acids. Germline V gene data show CDR1 as SGHTA and CDR2 as FQGNSA. V dropped 5 bases and J dropped 8 bases, with 12 bases sitting between them. The chain's CDR3 is CASSRGSGEKLFF. CDR3 coding DNA: TGTGCCAGCAGCCGCGGATCTGGGGAAAAACTGTTTTTT. Full variable domain (remainder filled in from reference TRBV7-2 and TRBJ1-4): GAGVSQSPSNKVTEKGKDVELRCDPISGHTALYWYRQSLGQGLEFLIYFQGNSAPDKSGLPSDRFSAERTGGSVSTLTIQRTQQEDSAVYLCASSRGSGEKLFFGSGTQLSVL.